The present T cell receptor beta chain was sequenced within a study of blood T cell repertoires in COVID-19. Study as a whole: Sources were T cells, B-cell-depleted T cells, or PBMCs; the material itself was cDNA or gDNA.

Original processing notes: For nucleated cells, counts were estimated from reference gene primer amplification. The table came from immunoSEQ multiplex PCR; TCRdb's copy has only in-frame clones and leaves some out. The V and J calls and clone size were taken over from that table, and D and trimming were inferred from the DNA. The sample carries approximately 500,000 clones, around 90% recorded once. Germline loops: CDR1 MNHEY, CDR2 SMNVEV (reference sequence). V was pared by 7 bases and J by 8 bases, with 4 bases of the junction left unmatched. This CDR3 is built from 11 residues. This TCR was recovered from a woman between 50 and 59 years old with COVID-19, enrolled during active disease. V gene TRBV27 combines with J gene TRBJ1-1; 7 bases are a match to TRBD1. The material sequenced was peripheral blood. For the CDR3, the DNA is TGTGCCAGCATCATGACAGGGGAAGCTTTCTTT. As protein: CASIMTGEAFF.